This T cell receptor beta chain was identified during a study of T cell responses to AZD1222 COVID-19 vaccine. Across the whole study: Timing groups of about 4 and about 12 weeks for second doses were pooled. Study-level points and caveats: Sampling that yielded the repertoires occurred only after the peak T cell response. Donors were largely white British and mainly female; clonal diversity was possibly underestimated. Baseline seropositives among AZD1222 recipients totaled only five or six.

A remark on this clone: No antigen is known for it.

There are 11 residues in the CDR3. Looked up from germline, CDR1 is MDHEN and CDR2 is SYDVKM. With 4 bases removed from V and 7 bases from J, the gap between germline ends came to 7 bases. Sequencing used immunoSEQ multiplex PCR; TCRdb keeps in-frame clones, though not all of them. The sample shows about 84,000 clones, 80% to 90% of them seen only once. The rearrangement uses TRBV28 and TRBJ1-2, with D possibly TRBD1 on 6 matching bases. This TCR derives from an adult in good health. This sample comprised peripheral blood, obtained on day 0 of AZD1222 vaccination. As DNA, the CDR3 is TGTGCCAGCAGTTCAGGGGCTGGCTACACCTTC. Translation gives CASSSGAGYTF.